This entry describes one T cell receptor beta chain. The target antigen is unknown. Use of 60 Vbeta and 13 Jbeta primers characterized the PCR. Clones were sequenced by immunoSEQ multiplex PCR, and TCRdb holds only the in-frame ones, with some missing. The table lists 110,000 to 150,000 clones, about three quarters of them singletons. The sample comes from a study of cytomegalovirus exposure and HLA in healthy donors. General observations from the study: Later analysis suggested most CMV-associated TCR beta chains were HLA-restricted.

CDR3 length: 16 residues. Germline V CDR1 and CDR2: MGHRA, YSYEKL. V was trimmed by 0 bases and J by 2 bases, leaving 13 bases between them. Regarding donors, all were healthy bone marrow donors. This sequence joins TRBV4-1 and TRBJ2-5; D is undetermined. Sequenced sample: PBMCs. The receptor was derived from a male donor in good health and CMV-seropositive. CDR3 region: CASSQEGRVHQETQYF. The CDR3 DNA sequence: TGCGCCAGCAGCCAAGAAGGTCGGGTACATCAAGAGACCCAGTACTTC.